The entry below describes one T cell receptor beta chain. Its binding antigen is unknown. Nothing much larger sits one base from this clone, and base qualities are not available. The library was generated by PCR. TCR sequencing of DNA from cultured CD4+ T cells used the Oncomine TCR Beta short-read assay at the Johns Hopkins FTIC core. Genomic DNA was extracted from the cultured CD4+ T cells with the QIAamp micro DNA kit. Oncomine TCR Beta libraries from cultured CD4+ T cells were pooled with unique dual indexes and sequenced on an Illumina iSeq 100. The paper's data handling went like this. Non-productive sequences were removed, and CDR3s not starting with C, not ending with F or W, or shorter than 7 amino acids were discarded. The MANAFEST web application was used to identify antigen-specific clonotypes by comparing peptide-stimulated wells against reference wells and other culture wells. For a clone to be called positive, the clone needed an FDR below 0.05, an odds ratio above 5, and a productive frequency above 0.1% in at least two of three replicate wells. A clonotype was classed as cross-reactive if the clonotype showed significant expansion both in SARS-CoV-2 spike wells and in at least one common cold coronavirus spike condition. CDR3 homology was assessed with Levenshtein distances (stringdist) and unrooted phylogenetic trees (ape) in R version 3.6.1. The raw public reads went through TCRdb reprocessing: fastp at Q25, MiXCR clone calling, in-frame beta chains kept. Rows merge per CDR3 protein into single entries with the most common DNA and genes. The authors' filters were not applied to this entry. This sample gives about 6,200 distinct CDR3 sequences in total; approximately 32% of them show up just once. The ten largest clonotypes hold approximately 11% of the sample.

This record comes from a study of vaccination and CD4 T cells after COVID-19 (dated by TCRdb to between 2021 and 2024). In the study overall: Convalescent patients had a positive SARS-CoV-2 result on nasal swab PCR, and of these patients, 8 or 9 had mild disease and one had severe disease. The convalescent cohort included six males and four females, with two Hispanic individuals, seven Caucasians, two Asians and one multiracial person. Each participant got two doses of either the Pfizer-BioNTech BNT162b2 vaccine (n=8) or the Moderna mRNA-1273 vaccine (n=2). Post-COVID blood samples from convalescent patients were collected a median of roughly 100 days after diagnosis, with a range of roughly 35 to 161 days. Post-vaccine blood samples were collected a median of about 69 days after the second vaccine dose, ranging from about 12 to 250 days. For stimulating the cultures, overlapping spike peptide pools were used, derived from SARS-CoV-2 as well as from the common cold coronaviruses HCoV-NL63, HCoV-OC43 and HCoV-229E. As controls, cultures received a CEFX viral epitope pool (the positive control), an HIV-1 Nef peptide pool (the negative control), or no peptide at all. The spike-specific CD4+ TCR repertoire was compared before and after mRNA vaccination in approximately ten COVID-19 convalescent patients and a few infection-naive healthy vaccine recipients. The full study reports these points: Among the post-vaccine SARS-CoV-2-reactive clones in convalescent patients, a median approximately 86% showed up only after vaccination, which suggests vaccine-specific priming. Although the median number of SARS-CoV-2-reactive clonotypes went up from around 20 after infection to more than 30 after vaccination, the increase was not significant. In convalescent patients, nearly all vaccine-specific clones (304 of 307) were found to be mono-reactive for SARS-CoV-2 spike rather than cross-reactive with common cold coronaviruses. Only a relatively small number of convalescent patients were included in the study, and early timepoints following natural infection were not analyzed.

This specimen's treatment or condition label, interpreted: approximately 11-day PBMC culture with coronavirus spike peptide pools or control peptides (ViraFEST assay). The ViraFEST assay was used in the study, in which antigen-specific T cells were expanded with peptide pools and expanded clonotypes were subsequently identified by TCR sequencing. The convalescent patients' positive SARS-CoV-2 PCR tests were from March to December 2020, which was before the Alpha, Beta and Delta variants emerged in the United States. PBMCs were cultured at around 2 million per well in IMDM supplemented with approximately 4.7% human AB serum and about 9.5 IU/ml IL-2, with roughly 10 ug/ml peptide pools added. On days 3 and 7, half of the culture medium was replaced with fresh IL-2-containing medium. Once the cells had been in culture for over nine days, the EasySep CD4+ T cell isolation kit was used to isolate CD4+ T cells by negative selection. PBMCs were separated from whole blood using Ficoll-Paque Plus gradient centrifugation and then either used fresh or cryopreserved at -140C. Culture conditions were generally each tested in triplicate wells.

The sequence derives from a human donor who had recovered from COVID-19. This material consisted of CD4+ T cells from blood, cultured in vitro, taken after SARS-CoV-2 vaccination.

This receptor has the CDR3 CSVGGGEGYEQYF. The DNA is as follows: TGCAGCGTTGGGGGAGGGGAAGGCTACGAGCAGTACTTC. The sequence joins TRBV29-1 to TRBJ2-7; TRBD2 fits 7 bases in the junction. The germline V gene gives CDR1 as SQVTM and CDR2 as ANQGSEA. Trimming accounts for 4 bases at V and 3 bases at J, while the number of junction bases matched to no gene is 6. The CDR3 contains 13 residues, cysteine and phenylalanine counted. Just the 39-base CDR3 DNA is kept, in frame starting at base 1.